The sequence of this T cell receptor (beta chain) was determined in a study of beta chain features in type 1 diabetes (dated by TCRdb to 2016 to 2018). Regarding the research as a whole: Mean age, gender distribution, total cell number and subset yield did not differ between patients and healthy donors. The study compared the TCRB repertoires of sorted circulating CD4+ T cell subsets in recently diagnosed type 1 diabetes patients with those in matched healthy donors. A total of 85 million to 140 million sorted cells were examined across all samples, and the number of cells per subset was strongly correlated with RNA yield. Naive and central memory subsets were obtained from all 30 or so donors, but regulatory and stem cell-like memory subsets were isolated from only 8 patients and roughly eight healthy donors.

Turning to this clone: The antigen it recognizes is unknown. Base qualities are not recorded, but no much larger clone differs from it by a single base.

A single peripheral blood draw of about 120 mL on average was collected from each donor into heparinised tubes. Using a panel that included CD45RO, CCR7, CD25, CD127, CD95 and CD27, naive, central memory, regulatory and stem cell-like memory CD4+ T cells were sorted on a BD FACSAria II. Every sorted population had a purity above 95%. Right away, PBMCs were isolated by Lymphoprep density gradient centrifugation and were stained directly, with no culture step. So that batch effects would be minimized, each experiment stained and sorted samples in pairs, pairing one healthy donor with one patient. The investigation overall reported the following: In all four CD4+ subsets, TCRB CDR3 length was moderately but significantly shorter in type 1 diabetes patients. Because cDNA was sequenced instead of genomic DNA, highly expressing activated cells could be over-represented, though the groups showed no difference in activation or CD3 levels. The naive, central memory and regulatory TCRB repertoires appeared to resemble one another more closely among patients than among healthy donors. Patients with type 1 diabetes made fewer insertions and deleted more nucleotides at VDJ recombination sites, implying thymic rearrangement abnormalities. HLA sub-analyses involved small numbers of individuals, so any influence of HLA type on TCRB rearrangement remained unresolved. Shorter templates might have been favored by PCR, but patient and control samples were amplified and corrected together, so both groups would have been affected equally by any skew.

Per the germline V gene (reference sequence), SEHNR is the CDR1 and FQNEAQ is the CDR2. The cysteine opens and the phenylalanine closes a CDR3 of 17 amino acids. Solely the CDR3 DNA is kept, with 51 bases framed from the first base. The junction carries 16 bases between V and J, which are trimmed by 4 bases and 0 bases respectively. The High Capacity cDNA Reverse Transcription Kit was used to reverse transcribe all of the isolated RNA, meaning that expressed TCRB transcripts were what got sequenced. Deep immunoSEQ sequencing was applied to naive, central memory and regulatory T cell samples, giving an average of about 3.6 million total reads per sample. Sorted cells were lysed in RLT buffer and RNA was extracted with DNase-treated RNeasy Micro or Mini kits, depending on cell number. Each cell subset was processed separately to prevent cross-contamination, with patient and healthy donor samples processed together. The immunoSEQ multiplex PCR was used to amplify TCRB sequences from cDNA, generating 87-bp fragments that spanned the CDR3 region. Sequencing of the amplicons was performed on the Illumina HiSeq platform. The authors' analysis ran thus. Synthetic template baselines were used to correct PCR bias computationally, reads within Hamming distance 2 were collapsed, and singletons that could not be merged were discarded. Reads were aligned to IMGT to assign V, D and J genes, CDR3 length, and insertions or deletions at six rearrangement sites. Within each subset, clonotype counts were normalized to sorted cell number, and only after that were true diversity and Gini coefficients computed with the tcR R package. The overlap coefficient, calculated on TCRB nucleotide sequences, was used to measure repertoire sharing. TCRdb retrieved this table from immuneACCESS and kept in-frame rearrangements only. Not all clones are present; in checked studies, unresolved V genes account for under half, and no reason is known for the remainder. Clone size and the V and J calls come from that table; the DNA yielded D and trimming. This sample has over 300,000 clones in its table, and around 8.5% of those were observed once. Roughly 0.99% of the sample is held by the ten biggest clonotypes.

Material for sequencing was central memory CD4+ T cells from blood. The chain couples TRBV7-9 to TRBJ2-4; the D region possibly corresponds to TRBD1 (5 bases align). The sequence came from a man aged 30 to 45 with type 1 diabetes. The DNA sequence is as follows: TGTGCCAGCAGCTCAGAGTCAGGGAATATAGCCAAAAACATTCAGTACTTC. The translation is CASSSESGNIAKNIQYF.